This T cell receptor beta chain was retrieved from a study of beta chain features in type 1 diabetes. Worth noting for this clone: Its specificity is not known.

General study results and limits: It was possible that PCR favored shorter templates, equally so in patients and controls. All four CD4+ subsets of Type 1 diabetes patients contained TCRB CDR3s that were moderately but significantly shorter.

Averaging roughly 120 mL, one heparinised blood draw was given by each donor. Staining for CD45RO/CCR7/CD25/CD127/CD95/CD27 allowed sorting of CD4+ naive, central memory, regulatory and stem cell-like memory cells. V shed 1 base and J 1 base; nucleotides not matched to a gene: 4. The CDR3 covers 16 residues. CDR1 SGHRS and CDR2 YFSETQ come from the germline V gene. All of the isolated RNA was reverse transcribed, so expressed TCRB transcripts were sequenced. Libraries were prepared by immunoSEQ multiplex PCR; TCRdb keeps only in-frame clonotypes and omits some of them. The table shows 300,000 to 400,000 clones, with about a tenth occurring only once.

Sequencing used central memory CD4+ T cells from blood. The chain employs TRBV5-1 and TRBJ2-2, with 7 bases that match TRBD2. This TCR derives from a young man with type 1 diabetes. CDR3 amino acids: CASSLIQRENTGELFF. The CDR3 bases are TGCGCCAGCAGCTTGATTCAGCGGGAGAACACCGGGGAGCTGTTTTTT.